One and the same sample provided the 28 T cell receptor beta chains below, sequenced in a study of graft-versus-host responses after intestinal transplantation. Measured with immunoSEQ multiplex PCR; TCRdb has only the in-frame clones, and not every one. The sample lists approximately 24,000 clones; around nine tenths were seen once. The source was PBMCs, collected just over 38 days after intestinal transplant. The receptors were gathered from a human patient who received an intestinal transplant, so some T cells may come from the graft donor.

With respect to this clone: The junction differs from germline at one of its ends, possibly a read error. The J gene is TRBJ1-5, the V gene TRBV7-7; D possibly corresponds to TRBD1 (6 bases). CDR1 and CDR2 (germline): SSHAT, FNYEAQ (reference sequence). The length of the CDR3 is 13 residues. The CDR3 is CASSAGVGQPQHF. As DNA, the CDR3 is TGTGCTAGCAGCGCAGGGGTGGGGCAGCCCCAGCATTTT.

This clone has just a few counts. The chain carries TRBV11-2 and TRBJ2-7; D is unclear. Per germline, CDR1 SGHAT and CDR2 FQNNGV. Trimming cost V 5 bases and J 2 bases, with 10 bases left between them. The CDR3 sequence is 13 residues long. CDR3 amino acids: CASSVAPTYEQYF. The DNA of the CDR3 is TGTGCCAGCAGCGTCGCTCCGACCTACGAGCAGTACTTC.

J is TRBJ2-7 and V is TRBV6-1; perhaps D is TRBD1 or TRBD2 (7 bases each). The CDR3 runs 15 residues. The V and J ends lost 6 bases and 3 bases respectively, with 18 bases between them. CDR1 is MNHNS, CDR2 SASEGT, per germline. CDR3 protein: CASSPERGQYYEQYF. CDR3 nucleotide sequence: TGTGCCAGCAGCCCCGAGCGGGGACAGTACTACGAGCAGTACTTC.

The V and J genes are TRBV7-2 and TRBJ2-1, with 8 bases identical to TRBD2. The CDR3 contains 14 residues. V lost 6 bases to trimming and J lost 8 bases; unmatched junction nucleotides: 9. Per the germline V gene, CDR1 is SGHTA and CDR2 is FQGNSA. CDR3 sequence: CASRPGLALDEQFF. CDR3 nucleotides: TGTGCCAGCAGGCCTGGACTAGCTTTAGATGAGCAGTTCTTC.

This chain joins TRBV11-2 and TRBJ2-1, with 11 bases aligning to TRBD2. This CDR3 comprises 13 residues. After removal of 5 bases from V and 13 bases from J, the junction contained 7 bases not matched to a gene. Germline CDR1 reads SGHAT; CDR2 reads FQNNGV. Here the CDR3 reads CASSPGLAGLQFF. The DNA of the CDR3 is TGTGCCAGCAGCCCCGGACTAGCGGGTCTCCAGTTCTTC.

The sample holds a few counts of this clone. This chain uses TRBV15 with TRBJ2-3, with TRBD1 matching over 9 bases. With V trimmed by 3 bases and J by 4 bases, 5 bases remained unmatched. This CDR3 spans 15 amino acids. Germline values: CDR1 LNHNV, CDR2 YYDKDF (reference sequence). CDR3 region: CATSSATGGPDTQYF. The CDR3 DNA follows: TGTGCCACCAGCAGTGCGACAGGGGGACCAGATACGCAGTATTTT.

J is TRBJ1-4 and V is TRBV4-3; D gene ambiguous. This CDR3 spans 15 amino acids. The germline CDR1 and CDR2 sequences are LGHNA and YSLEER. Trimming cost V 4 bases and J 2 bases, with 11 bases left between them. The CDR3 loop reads CASSPRANTNEKLFF. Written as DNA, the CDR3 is TGCGCCAGCAGCCCACGGGCAAACACTAATGAAAAACTGTTTTTT.

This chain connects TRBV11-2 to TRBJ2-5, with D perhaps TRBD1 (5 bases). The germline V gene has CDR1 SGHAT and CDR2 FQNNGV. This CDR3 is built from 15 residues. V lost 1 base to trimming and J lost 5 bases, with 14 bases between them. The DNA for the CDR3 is TGTGCCAGCAGCTTAGGATACAGGATGATCGAGACCCAGTACTTC. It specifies CASSLGYRMIETQYF.

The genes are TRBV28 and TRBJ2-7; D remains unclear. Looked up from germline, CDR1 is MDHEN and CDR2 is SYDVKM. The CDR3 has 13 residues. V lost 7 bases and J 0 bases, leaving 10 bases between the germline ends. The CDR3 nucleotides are TGTGCCAGCACGAAGCTCTACTCCTACGAGCAGTACTTC. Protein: CASTKLYSYEQYF. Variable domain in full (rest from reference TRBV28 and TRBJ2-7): DVKVTQSSRYLVKRTGEKVFLECVQDMDHENMFWYRQDPGLGLRLIYFSYDVKMKEKGDIPEGYSVSREKKERFSLILESASTNQTSMYLCASTKLYSYEQYFGPGTRLTVT.

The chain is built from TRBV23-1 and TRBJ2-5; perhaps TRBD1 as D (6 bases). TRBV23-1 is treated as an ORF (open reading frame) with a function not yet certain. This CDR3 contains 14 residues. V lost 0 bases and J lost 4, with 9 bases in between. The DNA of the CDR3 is TGCGCCAGCAGTCAATCGTACAGGGCAGAGACCCAGTACTTC. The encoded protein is CASSQSYRAETQYF.

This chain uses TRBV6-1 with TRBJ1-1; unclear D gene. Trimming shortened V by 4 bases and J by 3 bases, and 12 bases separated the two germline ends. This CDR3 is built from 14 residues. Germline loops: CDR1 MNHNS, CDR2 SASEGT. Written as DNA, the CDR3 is TGTGCCAGCAGTGTAGGAGAAGGGTACACTGAAGCTTTCTTT. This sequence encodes CASSVGEGYTEAFF.

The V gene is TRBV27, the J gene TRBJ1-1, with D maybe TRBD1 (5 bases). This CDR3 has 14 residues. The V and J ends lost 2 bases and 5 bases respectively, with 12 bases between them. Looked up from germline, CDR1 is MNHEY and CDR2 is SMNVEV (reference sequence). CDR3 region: CASSLQQEGTEAFF. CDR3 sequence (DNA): TGTGCCAGCAGTTTACAACAGGAAGGGACTGAAGCTTTCTTT.

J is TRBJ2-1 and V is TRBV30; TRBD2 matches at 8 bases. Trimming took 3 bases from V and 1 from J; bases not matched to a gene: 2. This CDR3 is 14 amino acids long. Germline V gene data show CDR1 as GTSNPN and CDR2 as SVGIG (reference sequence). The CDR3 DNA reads TGTGCCTGGAGCCCGGGGGGGTCCTACAATGAGCAGTTCTTC. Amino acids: CAWSPGGSYNEQFF.

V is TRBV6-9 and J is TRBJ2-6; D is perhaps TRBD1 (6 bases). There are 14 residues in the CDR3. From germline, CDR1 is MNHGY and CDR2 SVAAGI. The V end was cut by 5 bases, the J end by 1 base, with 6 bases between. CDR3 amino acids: CASSGTSGANVLTF. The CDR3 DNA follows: TGTGCCAGCAGTGGGACATCTGGGGCCAACGTCCTGACTTTC.

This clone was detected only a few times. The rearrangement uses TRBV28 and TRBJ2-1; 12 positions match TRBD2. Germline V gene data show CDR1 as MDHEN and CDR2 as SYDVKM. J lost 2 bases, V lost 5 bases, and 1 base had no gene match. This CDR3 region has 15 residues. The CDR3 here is CASSRLAGAYNEQFF. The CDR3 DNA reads TGTGCCAGCAGTCGACTAGCGGGAGCCTACAATGAGCAGTTCTTC.

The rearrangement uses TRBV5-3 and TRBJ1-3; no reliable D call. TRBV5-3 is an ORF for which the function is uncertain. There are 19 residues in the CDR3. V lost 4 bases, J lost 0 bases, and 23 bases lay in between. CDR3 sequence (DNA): TGTGCCAGAAGCCCCCCCGGGCTCCCGCGCCCCTTCTCTGGAAACACCATATATTTT. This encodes CARSPPGLPRPFSGNTIYF.

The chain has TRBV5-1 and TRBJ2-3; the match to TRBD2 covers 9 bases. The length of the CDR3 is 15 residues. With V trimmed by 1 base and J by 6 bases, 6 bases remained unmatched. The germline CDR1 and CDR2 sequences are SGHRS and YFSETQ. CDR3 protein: CASSLLLAGEDTQYF. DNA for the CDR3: TGCGCCAGCAGCTTGTTGTTAGCGGGAGAGGATACGCAGTATTTT.

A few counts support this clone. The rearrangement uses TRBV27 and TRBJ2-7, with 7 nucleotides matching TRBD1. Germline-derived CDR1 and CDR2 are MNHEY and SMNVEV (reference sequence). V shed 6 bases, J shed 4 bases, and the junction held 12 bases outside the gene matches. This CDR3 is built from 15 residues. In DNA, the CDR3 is TGTGCCAGCAGCCTACAGGGGATCGGCCCTTACGAGCAGTACTTC. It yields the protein CASSLQGIGPYEQYF.

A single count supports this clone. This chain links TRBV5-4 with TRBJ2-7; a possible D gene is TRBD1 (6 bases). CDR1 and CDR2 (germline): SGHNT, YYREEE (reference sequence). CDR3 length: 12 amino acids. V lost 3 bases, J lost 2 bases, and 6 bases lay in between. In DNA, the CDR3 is TGTGCCAGCAGCTGGGACACCTACGAGCAGTACTTC. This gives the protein CASSWDTYEQYF.

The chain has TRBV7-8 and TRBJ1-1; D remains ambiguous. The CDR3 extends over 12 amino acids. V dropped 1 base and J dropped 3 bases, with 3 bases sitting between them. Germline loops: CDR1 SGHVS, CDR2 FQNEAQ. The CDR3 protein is CASSLDYTEAFF. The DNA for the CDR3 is TGTGCCAGCAGCTTAGACTACACTGAAGCTTTCTTT.

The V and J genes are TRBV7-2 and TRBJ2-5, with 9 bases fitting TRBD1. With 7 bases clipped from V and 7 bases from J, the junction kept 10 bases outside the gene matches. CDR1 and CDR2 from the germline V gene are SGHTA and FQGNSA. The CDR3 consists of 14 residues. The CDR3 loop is CASNLTGGAVTQYF. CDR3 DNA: TGTGCCAGCAACCTTACAGGGGGCGCAGTGACCCAGTACTTC.

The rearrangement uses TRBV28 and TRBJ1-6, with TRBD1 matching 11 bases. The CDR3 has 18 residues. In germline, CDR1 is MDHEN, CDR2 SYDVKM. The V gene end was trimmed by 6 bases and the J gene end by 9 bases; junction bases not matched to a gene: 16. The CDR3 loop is CASSRFGLTGTGGSPLHF. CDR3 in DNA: TGTGCCAGCAGCCGTTTTGGTTTAACCGGGACAGGGGGTTCACCCCTCCACTTT.

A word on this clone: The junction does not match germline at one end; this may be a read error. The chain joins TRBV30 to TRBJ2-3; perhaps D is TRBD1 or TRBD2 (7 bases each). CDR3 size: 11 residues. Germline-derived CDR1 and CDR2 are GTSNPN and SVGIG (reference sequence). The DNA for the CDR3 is TGTGCCTGGAGTGTCGAGGGGAGGGGGCATTTT. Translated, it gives CAWSVEGRGHF.

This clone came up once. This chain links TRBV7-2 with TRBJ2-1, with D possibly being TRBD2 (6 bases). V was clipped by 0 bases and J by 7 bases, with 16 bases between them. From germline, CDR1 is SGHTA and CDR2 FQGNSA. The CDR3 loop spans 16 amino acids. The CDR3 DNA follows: TGTGCCAGCAGCTTAGCGGGGACTCCAAACCGGAATGAGCAGTTCTTC. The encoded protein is CASSLAGTPNRNEQFF.

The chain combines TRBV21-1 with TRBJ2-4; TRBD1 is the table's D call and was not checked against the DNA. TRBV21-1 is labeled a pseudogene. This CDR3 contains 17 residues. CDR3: CASSHLQGVLAKNIQYF. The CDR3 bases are TGTGCCAGCAGTCACCTCCAAGGGGTTCTAGCCAAAAACATTCAGTACTTC.

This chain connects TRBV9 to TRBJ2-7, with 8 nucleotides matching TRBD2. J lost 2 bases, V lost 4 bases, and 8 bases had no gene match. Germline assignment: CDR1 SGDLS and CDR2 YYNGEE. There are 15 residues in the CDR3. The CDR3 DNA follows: TGTGCCAGCAGCCCGAGTGAGCGGGAGACCTACGAGCAGTACTTC. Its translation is CASSPSERETYEQYF.

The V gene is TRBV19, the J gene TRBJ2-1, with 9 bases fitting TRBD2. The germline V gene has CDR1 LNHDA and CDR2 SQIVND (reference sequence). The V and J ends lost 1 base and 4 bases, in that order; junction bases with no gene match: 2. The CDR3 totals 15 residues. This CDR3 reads CASSIGLAVYNEQFF. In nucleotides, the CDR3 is TGTGCCAGTAGTATAGGACTAGCGGTATACAATGAGCAGTTCTTC.

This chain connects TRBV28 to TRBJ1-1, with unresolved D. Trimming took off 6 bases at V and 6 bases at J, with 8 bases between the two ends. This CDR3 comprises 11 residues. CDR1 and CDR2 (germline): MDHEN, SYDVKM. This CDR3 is CASRLVSEAFF. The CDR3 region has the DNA TGTGCCAGCAGGCTAGTCTCTGAAGCTTTCTTT.